This entry lists 23 T cell receptor beta chains sequenced from one sample in a study of T-cell reconstitution after alpha-beta-depleted transplantation in children. TCRbeta library preparation incorporated unique molecular identifiers. TCRdb used MiXCR to reprocess the PCR reads, holding one entry per CDR3 protein. Counted here are 780,000 or so distinct CDR3 sequences, less than 20% occurring once; the ten biggest clones make up around 5%. The input for sequencing was PBMCs, mostly from graft donor cells, taken 360 days after TCRalphabeta/CD19-depleted stem cell transplant. All receptors come from a male patient between 10 and 17 years old who had a stem cell transplant for acute lymphoblastic leukemia, so the T cells may come from the graft donor.

This clonotype occurred a few times. The gene calls are TRBV2 and TRBJ2-7; D may be TRBD2 (5 bases). This CDR3 is built from 17 residues. Germline V gene sequence: CDR1 SNHLY, CDR2 FYNNEI. V shed 3 bases and J shed 2 bases, with 20 bases lying between them. CDR3 nucleotides: TGTGCCAGCAGTGACGCCCCGATGCGGGCCACGACCTACGAGCAGTACTTC. Translation gives CASSDAPMRATTYEQYF.

This clonotype was seen a handful of times. The V gene is TRBV5-1, the J gene TRBJ2-3, with D maybe TRBD2 (5 bases). CDR1 is SGHRS, CDR2 YFSETQ, per germline. The CDR3 totals 15 residues. The ends were cut back, 4 bases at V and 2 bases at J, with 14 bases in the middle. CDR3 bases: TGCGCCAGCAGCCCGCGAACTAGAGACACAGATACGCAGTATTTT. Its protein product is CASSPRTRDTDTQYF.

This clonotype was counted a few times. V and J are TRBV20-1 and TRBJ2-2; possible D gene TRBD2, 6 bases. Germline V gene data show CDR1 as DFQATT and CDR2 as SNEGSKA (reference sequence). V was shortened by 0 bases and J by 2 bases, with 13 bases between the two germline ends. This CDR3 spans 16 amino acids. The DNA of the CDR3 is TGCAGTGCTAGAGATCCCCTTAGCGGAAACACCGGGGAGCTGTTTTTT. Protein product: CSARDPLSGNTGELFF.

This clonotype came up many times. The chain carries TRBV12-3 or TRBV12-4 and TRBJ2-3; 8 bases are shared with TRBD2. The V and J ends lost 6 bases and 1 base, in that order; junction bases with no gene match: 9. This CDR3 comprises 16 residues. The CDR3: CASRPGLALRTDTQYF. The DNA for the CDR3 is TGTGCCAGCAGACCCGGACTAGCCCTCCGCACAGATACGCAGTATTTT.

The sample holds a few counts of this clonotype. The chain has TRBV11-1 and TRBJ2-1, with D maybe TRBD2 (6 bases). Germline V lookup: CDR1 SGHAT, CDR2 FQDESV (reference sequence). This CDR3 comprises 18 residues. V lost 4 bases, J lost 2 bases, and 21 bases lay in between. The CDR3 DNA reads TGTGCCAGCAGCTCCCCCTCCTCGCGGGGCCAAACCTACAATGAGCAGTTCTTC. It translates to CASSSPSSRGQTYNEQFF.

The chain links TRBV20-1 to TRBJ2-2, with a weak D call TRBD2 (6 bases). The CDR3 spans 14 residues. V gave up 7 bases and J gave up 2 bases, with 14 bases separating them. CDR1 is DFQATT, CDR2 SNEGSKA, per germline (reference sequence). The CDR3, as DNA: TGCAGTGTCGGACTAAATAAAAACACCGGGGAGCTGTTTTTT. Its protein product is CSVGLNKNTGELFF.

This clonotype was seen a few times. This chain joins TRBV5-1 and TRBJ2-2, with D hard to call. Germline V gene lookup returns CDR1 SGHRS and CDR2 YFSETQ. V lost 4 bases to trimming and J lost 4 bases, with 8 bases between them. The CDR3 contains 13 residues. CDR3 amino acids: CASSPVITGELFF. As DNA, the CDR3 is TGCGCCAGCAGCCCCGTGATCACCGGGGAGCTGTTTTTT.

V is TRBV7-9 and J is TRBJ2-1; no clear D gene. In germline, CDR1 is SEHNR, CDR2 FQNEAQ (reference sequence). V lost 1 base, J lost 7 bases, and 17 bases lay in between. The CDR3 extends over 16 amino acids. CDR3 in amino acids: CASSLVVGLEWNEQFF. The CDR3 DNA sequence: TGTGCCAGCAGCTTAGTAGTCGGGCTAGAATGGAATGAGCAGTTCTTC.

This clonotype was seen only a few times. The chain couples TRBV7-9 to TRBJ1-2; tentative D call: TRBD1 (5 bases). V was shortened by 0 bases and J by 12 bases, with 17 bases between the two germline ends. CDR3 length: 14 residues. Germline V gene sequence: CDR1 SEHNR, CDR2 FQNEAQ (reference sequence). This CDR3 reads CASSLARGHLVNTF. In DNA form, the CDR3 reads TGTGCCAGCAGCTTAGCCCGAGGACATTTGGTTAACACCTTC.

The V gene is TRBV6-1, the J gene TRBJ2-5, with a possible D match to TRBD2 (6 bases). V was clipped by 6 bases and J by 1 base, with 15 bases between them. Germline V lookup: CDR1 MNHNS, CDR2 SASEGT. This CDR3 is built from 15 residues. This CDR3 is CASRFGRGFQETQYF. The CDR3 DNA is TGTGCCAGCAGGTTCGGGAGAGGTTTCCAAGAGACCCAGTACTTC.

This clonotype showed up just a few times. J is TRBJ2-1 and V is TRBV4-1; 10 bases match TRBD2. Losses at the gene ends were 2 bases for V and 4 bases for J; bases not matched to a gene: 2. CDR1 is MGHRA, CDR2 YSYEKL, per germline. CDR3 length equals 15 residues. CDR3 coding DNA: TGCGCCAGCAGCCAACGTAGCGGGAGGTACAATGAGCAGTTCTTC. Amino acids: CASSQRSGRYNEQFF.

Only a few counts were recorded for this clonotype. This chain connects TRBV12-3 or TRBV12-4 to TRBJ1-2, with a weak D call TRBD1 (5 bases). Trimming took 2 bases from V and 0 from J, leaving 10 bases between them. The CDR3 consists of 15 residues. CDR3 in amino acids: CASSLSRGANYGYTF. The CDR3 DNA sequence: TGTGCCAGCAGTTTAAGCCGGGGCGCTAACTATGGCTACACCTTC.

The rearrangement uses TRBV11-2 and TRBJ1-1; TRBD1 might be the D (6 bases). This CDR3 has 15 residues. The V gene lost 1 base and the J gene lost 3 bases, with 12 bases spanning the gap. The V gene's germline CDR1 is SGHAT and CDR2 FQNNGV. The CDR3 DNA sequence: TGTGCCAGCAGCTTAGGTACAGGGCCGCACACTGAAGCTTTCTTT. Protein product: CASSLGTGPHTEAFF.

This clonotype turned up a few times. The rearrangement links TRBV27 to TRBJ2-1; tentatively, D is TRBD1 or TRBD2 (5 bases each). Germline CDR1 reads MNHEY; CDR2 reads SMNVEV (reference sequence). This CDR3 comprises 13 residues. V shed 6 bases and J shed 9 bases, with 15 bases lying between them. The CDR3 DNA reads as TGTGCCAGCAGCCCTCTCTGGGGGAGTGAGCAGTTCTTC. Translating it yields CASSPLWGSEQFF.

This clonotype has more than one count but fewer than ten. V gene TRBV4-1 combines with J gene TRBJ2-1; D may be TRBD2 (5 bases). Trimming left V 2 bases short and J 11 bases short, with 19 bases between. The length of the CDR3 is 15 residues. Germline V gene sequence: CDR1 MGHRA, CDR2 YSYEKL. CDR3 amino acids: CASSQPEKREPKQFF. The CDR3 DNA sequence: TGCGCCAGCAGCCAACCTGAAAAGAGGGAGCCTAAGCAGTTCTTC.

This clonotype was picked up many times. The chain joins TRBV6-1 to TRBJ1-5; D perhaps matches TRBD1 (5 bases). V lost 7 bases to trimming and J lost 1 base, with 14 bases between them. CDR3 size: 15 residues. Germline V gene lookup returns CDR1 MNHNS and CDR2 SASEGT. The CDR3 reads CASTGATVSNQPQHF. The DNA for the CDR3 is TGTGCCAGCACCGGCGCGACAGTAAGCAATCAGCCCCAGCATTTT.

The chain combines TRBV5-6 with TRBJ2-7, with 10 bases that match TRBD2. Germline V lookup: CDR1 SGHDT, CDR2 YYEEEE. J was trimmed by 3 bases and V by 2 bases; bases with no gene match: 5. This CDR3 is built from 15 residues. The CDR3 DNA reads TGTGCCAGCAGCTTTTCTAGCGGGAGTTACTACGAGCAGTACTTC. Translating gives CASSFSSGSYYEQYF.

V is TRBV4-1 and J is TRBJ2-7, with 12 bases identical to TRBD2. Germline CDR1 MGHRA, CDR2 YSYEKL. The CDR3 sequence is 17 residues long. With 4 bases clipped from V and 2 bases from J, the junction kept 9 bases outside the gene matches. The CDR3 region has the DNA TGCGCCAGCAGCCGAGAAGGGACTAGCGGGCCTACCTACGAGCAGTACTTC. Protein product: CASSREGTSGPTYEQYF.

This clonotype appeared many times. The V gene is TRBV12-3 or TRBV12-4, the J gene TRBJ2-7, with 9 bases fitting TRBD2. The CDR3 totals 15 residues. The V segment lost 1 base and the J segment 0 bases; nucleotides outside the gene matches: 1. The CDR3 sequence is CASSLGGRVSYEQYF. In DNA, the CDR3 is TGTGCCAGCAGTTTAGGCGGGAGGGTCTCCTACGAGCAGTACTTC.

In its sample, this clonotype was seen a few times. This chain joins TRBV29-1 and TRBJ2-5; D is uncertain. The CDR3 is 10 residues long. V lost 7 bases to trimming and J lost 8 bases, with 11 bases between them. Germline CDR1 and CDR2: SQVTM and ANQGSEA. The CDR3 region is CSAALGTQYF. The CDR3 DNA reads as TGCAGCGCCGCTCTGGGTACCCAGTACTTC.

The V and J genes are TRBV20-1 and TRBJ2-7; tentative D call: TRBD1 (6 bases). In germline, CDR1 is DFQATT, CDR2 SNEGSKA (reference sequence). V dropped 7 bases and J dropped 2 bases, with 15 bases sitting between them. CDR3 length: 13 amino acids. Here the CDR3 DNA reads TGCAGTGTTCCGGGACACCTAACCTACGAGCAGTACTTC. Encoded protein: CSVPGHLTYEQYF.

The chain carries TRBV18 and TRBJ1-4; TRBD1 matches at 7 bases. Germline CDR1 KGHSH, CDR2 LQKENI. Germline trimming cut 5 bases from V and 2 bases from J; bases unmatched to any gene: 8. The CDR3 has 16 residues. The CDR3 loop reads CASSYYRGGTNEKLFF. The CDR3 DNA reads as TGTGCCAGCTCATACTACAGGGGCGGGACTAATGAAAAACTGTTTTTT.

The genes are TRBV7-9 and TRBJ2-7, with 12 bases matching TRBD1. The junction had 6 bases not matched to a gene; V was cut back by 7 bases and J by 2 bases. The germline V gene has CDR1 SEHNR and CDR2 FQNEAQ (reference sequence). The CDR3 covers 15 residues. CDR3 sequence reads: CASIPRDRGPYEQYF. CDR3 DNA: TGTGCCAGCATCCCCCGGGACAGGGGGCCCTACGAGCAGTACTTC.